This T cell receptor beta chain was retrieved from a study of blood T cell repertoires in COVID-19. Overall study: Samples of COVID-19 (acute and convalescent) were obtained from the United States, Italy and Spain. From T cells, B-cell-depleted T cells, or PBMCs came the material, which was cDNA or gDNA.

CDR3 length: 13 residues. Trimming took 7 bases from V and 4 from J; bases not matched to a gene: 4. Germline V lookup: CDR1 MNHEY, CDR2 SVGAGI. Original analysis: By means of reference gene primer amplification, nucleated cell counts were estimated. Sequencing was performed with immunoSEQ multiplex PCR; in TCRdb, only in-frame clones are kept and a portion is missing. Clone size and the V and J calls come from that table; the DNA yielded D and trimming. The sample lists approximately 130,000 clones; approximately 77% were seen once. Sequenced sample: peripheral blood. The chain couples TRBV6-5 to TRBJ1-2; 9 bases map to TRBD1. This TCR was sampled from an elderly man with acute or convalescent COVID-19. The CDR3 sequence is CASTSTGGYGYTF. The DNA of the CDR3 is TGTGCCAGCACCTCGACAGGGGGCTATGGCTACACCTTC.